This T cell receptor beta chain was retrieved from a study of radiotherapy plus CTLA-4 blockade in lung cancer. About the study: Overall, approximately 17% of patients showed an objective response, while about 31% attained disease control.

This clone was recorded only once. The protocol was immunoSEQ multiplex PCR, while the TCRdb copy is restricted to in-frame clones and leaves out a portion. The sample carries roughly 80,000 clones, around 81% recorded once. This receptor was obtained from a human donor with non-small cell lung cancer who had a partial response to radiotherapy plus ipilimumab. Some clones in this sample may be carry-over from other donors' samples. The sample consisted of peripheral blood, taken from a patient treated with radiotherapy plus ipilimumab.

The CDR3 nucleotides read TGTGCCAGCAGCACACTAGCGGGGAGGACAGATACGCAGTATTTT. It yields the protein CASSTLAGRTDTQYF. V gene TRBV9 combines with J gene TRBJ2-3, with TRBD2 matching over 10 bases. This CDR3 contains 15 residues. V lost 4 bases to trimming and J lost 3 bases; unmatched junction nucleotides: 5. Germline values: CDR1 SGDLS, CDR2 YYNGEE.